Shown below are 2 T cell receptor beta chains from a single sample sequenced in a study of cytomegalovirus exposure and HLA in healthy donors. PCR primers comprised 60 Vbeta and 13 Jbeta primers. Sequencing was performed with immunoSEQ multiplex PCR; in TCRdb, only in-frame clones are kept and a portion is missing. Its clone listing holds roughly 70,000 clones. The source material was PBMCs. Receptors originate from a female donor in good health and CMV-seropositive.

This chain links TRBV5-1 with TRBJ2-1; D is ambiguous. The CDR3 consists of 13 residues. Looked up from germline, CDR1 is SGHRS and CDR2 is YFSETQ. V lost 1 base and J lost 5, with 7 bases in between. The CDR3 protein is CASSLNSNNEQFF. DNA of the CDR3: TGCGCCAGCAGCTTGAATAGTAACAATGAGCAGTTCTTC. Filled out from reference TRBV5-1 and TRBJ2-1, the complete variable domain reads KAGVTQTPRYLIKTRGQQVTLSCSPISGHRSVSWYQQTPGQGLQFLFEYFSETQRNKGNFPGRFSGRQFSNSRSEMNVSTLELGDSALYLCASSLNSNNEQFFGPGTRLTVL.

The chain has TRBV29-1 and TRBJ2-5; perhaps TRBD2 as D (6 bases). Matching the DNA end better, TRBJ2-7 makes the J call doubtful. This CDR3 is 12 amino acids long. Looked up from germline, CDR1 is SQVTM and CDR2 is ANQGSEA. For the CDR3, the DNA is TGCAGCGTTCGGGAGACAGCTTACGAGCAGTACTTC. It specifies CSVRETAYEQYF.